Presented here are 24 T cell receptor beta chains from one specimen sequenced in a study of T-cell memory formation after mild COVID-19. TCRdb called the 5' RACE reads again in MiXCR, with one record for every CDR3 protein. The sample consists of roughly 110,000 distinct CDR3 sequences, around 12% of them appearing once. Input material: PBMCs or a T cell subset sorted from them (not recorded which). The receptor source for this set is an adult woman who had mild COVID-19 (a few samples of this study predate the infection). Cell type and time point are not known.

On this clonotype itself: Relative to the germline gene, one junction end is altered; a read error may explain this. The genes are TRBV23-1 and TRBJ2-5; TRBD2 is a possible D gene (6 bases). TRBV23-1 is annotated as an ORF whose role is uncertain. The CDR3 runs to 14 residues. CDR3 protein: CASSQSAPGETQYF. As DNA, the CDR3 is TGCGCCAGCAGTCAATCTGCCCCGGGGGAGACACAGTACTTC.

The rearrangement uses TRBV24-1 and TRBJ2-7; D gene uncertain. CDR1 is KGHDR, CDR2 SFDVKD, per germline. The CDR3 runs to 13 residues. With 6 bases removed from V and 6 bases from J, the gap between germline ends came to 14 bases. The CDR3 loop is CATSTGPSREQYF. In DNA form, the CDR3 reads TGTGCCACCAGTACGGGCCCTAGTCGCGAGCAGTACTTC.

This chain uses TRBV7-9 with TRBJ2-1; D tentatively fits TRBD1 or TRBD2 (6 bases each). The CDR3 totals 16 residues. Between the trimmed V and J ends, which lost 6 bases and 1 base, there was a span of 16 bases. The germline V gene encodes CDR1 SEHNR and CDR2 FQNEAQ (reference sequence). The CDR3: CASSNQGRGSYNEQFF. Written as DNA, the CDR3 is TGTGCCAGCAGTAATCAGGGGCGGGGATCCTACAATGAGCAGTTCTTC.

The V gene is TRBV20-1, the J gene TRBJ2-3; 9 nucleotides match TRBD2. This CDR3 has 15 amino acids. V shed 2 bases, J shed 5 bases, and the junction held 8 bases outside the gene matches. From germline, CDR1 is DFQATT and CDR2 SNEGSKA (reference sequence). CDR3 residues: CSARLAGEVLDTQYF. CDR3 sequence (DNA): TGCAGTGCTAGATTAGCGGGAGAAGTTCTAGATACGCAGTATTTT.

This chain joins TRBV29-1 and TRBJ2-1, with D uncertain. Germline V gives CDR1 SQVTM, CDR2 ANQGSEA. CDR3 length: 16 residues. The germline V and J ends were trimmed by 1 base and 0 bases, with 13 bases remaining between them. CDR3 bases: TGCAGCGTTGAAGTTGACGGATTAACCTCCTACAATGAGCAGTTCTTC. Translating it yields CSVEVDGLTSYNEQFF.

The J gene is TRBJ2-7, the V gene TRBV6-5; 7 bases map to TRBD2. The V segment lost 8 bases and the J segment 0 bases; nucleotides outside the gene matches: 7. Germline V gives CDR1 MNHEY, CDR2 SVGAGI. The CDR3 consists of 14 residues. The CDR3, as DNA: TGTGCCAGCGGTACTAGCGAGAGCTCCTACGAGCAGTACTTC. It translates to CASGTSESSYEQYF.

The chain recombines TRBV6-1 with TRBJ1-5; tentatively, D is TRBD1 (5 bases). Trimming removed 4 bases from V and 7 bases from J, with 17 bases in between. This CDR3 comprises 15 residues. CDR1 and CDR2 from the germline V gene are MNHNS and SASEGT. This chain's CDR3 is CASSGSGTTNQPQHF. CDR3 sequence (DNA): TGTGCCAGCAGTGGCTCCGGGACTACTAACCAGCCCCAGCATTTT.

This clonotype was detected only a few times. The gene calls are TRBV29-1 and TRBJ1-2, with a tentative D call TRBD1 (5 bases). In germline, CDR1 is SQVTM, CDR2 ANQGSEA. CDR3 size: 13 residues. Trimming removed 4 bases from V and 4 bases from J, with 13 bases in between. The CDR3 DNA follows: TGCAGCGTTGGACCAGGGTTAGGCTATGGCTACACCTTC. It translates to CSVGPGLGYGYTF.

The chain is built from TRBV12-3 or TRBV12-4 and TRBJ2-5, with D tentatively TRBD1 (6 bases). CDR3 length: 14 residues. The V and J ends lost 7 bases and 5 bases respectively, with 17 bases between them. The CDR3 loop is CASTQGHPRETQYF. The CDR3 DNA sequence: TGTGCCAGCACTCAGGGACACCCGAGGGAGACCCAGTACTTC.

Only a few counts were recorded for this clonotype. V usage is TRBV7-9 and J usage is TRBJ2-7, with unresolved D. Germline lookup yields CDR1 SEHNR and CDR2 FQNEAQ (reference sequence). V dropped 5 bases and J dropped 3 bases, with 14 bases sitting between them. The length of the CDR3 is 14 residues. The CDR3, as DNA: TGTGCCAGCAGCCCGGTCCACTCGGGCTACGAGCAGTACTTC. Amino acids: CASSPVHSGYEQYF.

This chain connects TRBV6-6 to TRBJ1-1; a weak D match, TRBD1 (5 bases). The CDR3 loop spans 12 amino acids. The V end lost 2 bases, the J end lost 8 bases, and 9 bases lay between the germline ends. Germline V gene sequence: CDR1 MNHNY, CDR2 SVGAGI (reference sequence). CDR3 loop: CASSYGGVEAFF. CDR3 nucleotides: TGTGCCAGCAGTTACGGGGGTGTAGAAGCTTTCTTT.

The chain joins TRBV20-1 to TRBJ2-7, with D tentatively TRBD1 (5 bases). The germline gives CDR1 DFQATT, CDR2 SNEGSKA (reference sequence). Trimming pared 0 bases from V and 1 base from J, leaving 13 bases between. CDR3 length: 15 residues. CDR3 region: CSARDADTSSYEQYF. The CDR3 nucleotides read TGCAGTGCTAGAGACGCGGACACTTCATCCTACGAGCAGTACTTC.

Only a few counts were recorded for this clonotype. This chain links TRBV12-3 or TRBV12-4 with TRBJ2-7; 12 bases align to TRBD2. Trimming cost V 4 bases and J 6 bases; bases outside gene matches: 1. CDR3 length equals 13 residues. The chain's CDR3 is CASSSTSGSEQYF. In DNA, the CDR3 is TGTGCCAGCAGTTCGACTAGCGGGAGCGAGCAGTACTTC.

This clonotype was seen at least ten times. The chain recombines TRBV7-6 with TRBJ2-1, with D unclear. This CDR3 has 17 residues. Germline assignment: CDR1 SGHVS and CDR2 FNYEAQ. Trimming left V 2 bases short and J 0 bases short, with 14 bases between. The CDR3, as DNA: TGTGCCAGCAGCTTATATGCCTCCTCGAGCTCCTACAATGAGCAGTTCTTC. The encoded protein is CASSLYASSSSYNEQFF.

This clonotype showed up just a few times. The J gene is TRBJ2-5, the V gene TRBV29-1; D unclear. The CDR3 sequence is 14 residues long. V was pared by 3 bases and J by 4 bases, with 15 bases between. Germline V gene data show CDR1 as SQVTM and CDR2 as ANQGSEA. CDR3 residues: CSVDEPRQVETQYF. CDR3 DNA: TGCAGCGTTGATGAGCCTCGGCAGGTAGAGACCCAGTACTTC.

The chain links TRBV28 to TRBJ2-3, with 8 bases matching TRBD2. V trimming: 5 bases; J trimming: 5 bases; junction bases outside the gene matches: 12. This CDR3 has 16 residues. The germline gives CDR1 MDHEN, CDR2 SYDVKM. CDR3 amino acids: CASSASGGSGGDTQYF. CDR3 bases: TGTGCCAGCAGTGCCAGTGGAGGGAGCGGGGGAGATACGCAGTATTTT.

There are a few counts of this clonotype. This sequence joins TRBV4-3 and TRBJ2-3, with TRBD1 matching 7 bases. Unmatched junction bases numbered 19, after V lost 7 bases and J lost 3 bases. CDR3 size: 18 residues. Germline V CDR1 and CDR2: LGHNA, YSLEER. The CDR3 loop reads CASISPPTAGGDTDTQYF. The CDR3 DNA reads TGCGCCAGCATTTCCCCCCCCACGGCAGGGGGAGATACAGATACGCAGTATTTT.

J is TRBJ2-1 and V is TRBV7-9; 8 bases are shared with TRBD2. Germline CDR1 SEHNR, CDR2 FQNEAQ (reference sequence). The V gene end was trimmed by 3 bases and the J gene end by 4 bases; junction bases not matched to a gene: 5. The length of the CDR3 is 15 residues. The CDR3: CASSFPGGEYNEQFF. As DNA, the CDR3 is TGTGCCAGCAGCTTCCCGGGAGGGGAATACAATGAGCAGTTCTTC.

The chain has TRBV7-9 and TRBJ2-2, with TRBD2 as a possible D gene (5 bases). The CDR3 spans 18 residues. Trimming cost V 1 base and J 1 base, with 16 bases left between them. Germline V gene lookup returns CDR1 SEHNR and CDR2 FQNEAQ (reference sequence). The CDR3 spells CASSLVFVASQNTGELFF. CDR3 coding DNA: TGTGCCAGCAGCTTAGTGTTCGTAGCGAGCCAGAACACCGGGGAGCTGTTTTTT.

This clonotype has only a few counts. This chain uses TRBV7-6 with TRBJ2-7; TRBD1 matches at 9 bases. Germline V gives CDR1 SGHVS, CDR2 FNYEAQ. V lost 9 bases and J lost 3; bases outside the gene matches: 9. The CDR3 loop spans 14 amino acids. Here the CDR3 reads CARSRGQGNYEQYF. DNA for the CDR3: TGTGCCAGGTCGCGGGGACAGGGCAACTACGAGCAGTACTTC. The variable domain in full, with the rest retrieved from reference TRBV7-6 and TRBJ2-7, is GAGVSQSPRYKVTKRGQDVALRCDPISGHVSLYWYRQALGQGPEFLTYFNYEAQQDKSGLPNDRFSAERPEGSISTLTIQRTEQRDSAMYRCARSRGQGNYEQYFGPGTRLTVT.

This chain links TRBV24-1 with TRBJ2-1; possible D gene TRBD1, 6 bases. The ends were cut back, 3 bases at V and 6 bases at J, with 23 bases in the middle. The CDR3 consists of 18 residues. Germline CDR1 KGHDR, CDR2 SFDVKD. The CDR3 reads CATSDPTAGRGRGNEQFF. DNA of the CDR3: TGTGCCACCAGTGATCCCACGGCGGGCAGGGGACGGGGCAATGAGCAGTTCTTC.

Only a few counts were recorded for this clonotype. The chain is built from TRBV12-3 or TRBV12-4 and TRBJ1-1; no reliable D call. Trimming cost V 8 bases and J 1 base, with 17 bases left between them. This CDR3 is 15 amino acids long. For the CDR3, the DNA is TGTGCCAGCGGAAGGTCGGGAATGTGGAACACTGAAGCTTTCTTT. Protein product: CASGRSGMWNTEAFF.

Many counts were recorded for this clonotype. V and J are TRBV4-1 and TRBJ2-3, with TRBD1 identical over 9 bases. Germline values: CDR1 MGHRA, CDR2 YSYEKL. The V and J ends lost 4 bases and 6 bases, in that order; junction bases with no gene match: 5. The CDR3 length is 14 residues. The CDR3 bases are TGCGCCAGCAGCCTCGGGACAGGGCTCGATACGCAGTATTTT. Amino acid sequence: CASSLGTGLDTQYF.

In its sample, this clonotype was seen a few times. The gene calls are TRBV30 and TRBJ1-2, with unresolved D. Germline lookup yields CDR1 GTSNPN and CDR2 SVGIG (reference sequence). CDR3 length: 15 amino acids. Trimming removed 3 bases from V and 8 bases from J, with 22 bases in between. DNA of the CDR3: TGTGCCTGGAGATCCTCGGGTGTTGAGTCTGGAGGCTACACCTTC. Its translation: CAWRSSGVESGGYTF.